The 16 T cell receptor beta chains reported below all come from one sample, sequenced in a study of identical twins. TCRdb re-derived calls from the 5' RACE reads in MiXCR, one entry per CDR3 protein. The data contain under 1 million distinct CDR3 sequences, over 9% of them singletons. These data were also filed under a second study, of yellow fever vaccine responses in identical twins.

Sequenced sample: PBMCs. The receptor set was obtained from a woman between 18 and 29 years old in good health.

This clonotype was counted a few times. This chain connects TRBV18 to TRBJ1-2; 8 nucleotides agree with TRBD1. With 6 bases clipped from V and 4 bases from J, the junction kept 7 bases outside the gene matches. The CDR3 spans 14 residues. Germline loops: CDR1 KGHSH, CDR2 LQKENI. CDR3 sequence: CASSVGQVPYGYTF. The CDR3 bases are TGTGCCAGCTCCGTGGGACAGGTGCCCTATGGCTACACCTTC.

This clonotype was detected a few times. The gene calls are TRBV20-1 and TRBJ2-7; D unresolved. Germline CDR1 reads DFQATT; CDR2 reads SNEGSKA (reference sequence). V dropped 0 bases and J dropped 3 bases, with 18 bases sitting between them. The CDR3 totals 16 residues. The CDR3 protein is CSARDPKAPSSYEQYF. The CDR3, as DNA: TGCAGTGCTAGAGATCCAAAAGCCCCTAGTAGCTACGAGCAGTACTTC.

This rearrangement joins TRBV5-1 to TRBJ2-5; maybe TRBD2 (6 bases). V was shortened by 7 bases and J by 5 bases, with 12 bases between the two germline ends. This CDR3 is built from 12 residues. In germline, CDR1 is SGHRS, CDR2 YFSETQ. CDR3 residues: CASGGGDETQYF. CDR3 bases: TGCGCCAGCGGTGGCGGGGACGAGACCCAGTACTTC.

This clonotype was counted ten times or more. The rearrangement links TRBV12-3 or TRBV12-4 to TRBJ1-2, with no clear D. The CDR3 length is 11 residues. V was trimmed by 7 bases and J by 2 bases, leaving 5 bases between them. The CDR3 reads CASTSNYGYTF. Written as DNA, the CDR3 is TGTGCCAGCACCTCCAACTATGGCTACACCTTC.

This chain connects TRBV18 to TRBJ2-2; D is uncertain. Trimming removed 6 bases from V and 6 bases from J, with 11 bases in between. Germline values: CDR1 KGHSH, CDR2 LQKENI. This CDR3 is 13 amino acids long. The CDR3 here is CASSSPNSGELFF. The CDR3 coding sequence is TGTGCCAGCTCGTCTCCAAATTCCGGGGAGCTGTTTTTT.

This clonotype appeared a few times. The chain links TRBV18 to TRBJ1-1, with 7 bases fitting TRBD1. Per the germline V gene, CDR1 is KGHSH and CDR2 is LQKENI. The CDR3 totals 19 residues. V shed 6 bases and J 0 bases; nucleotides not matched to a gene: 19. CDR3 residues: CASSTNRAGGIGLNTEAFF. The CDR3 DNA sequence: TGTGCCAGCTCCACCAATAGAGCAGGGGGAATCGGGTTGAACACTGAAGCTTTCTTT.

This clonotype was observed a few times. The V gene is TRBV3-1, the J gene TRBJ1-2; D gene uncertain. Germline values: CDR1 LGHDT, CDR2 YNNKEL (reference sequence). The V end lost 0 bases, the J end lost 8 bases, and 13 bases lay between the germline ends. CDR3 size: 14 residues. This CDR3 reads CASSQETDARGYTF. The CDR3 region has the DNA TGTGCCAGCAGCCAAGAGACGGATGCTCGCGGCTACACCTTC.

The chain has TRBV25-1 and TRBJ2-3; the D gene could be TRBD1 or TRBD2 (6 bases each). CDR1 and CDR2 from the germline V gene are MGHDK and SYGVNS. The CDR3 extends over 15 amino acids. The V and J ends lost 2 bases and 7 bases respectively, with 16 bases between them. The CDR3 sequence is CASSEPTGGDNTQYF. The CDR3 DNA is TGTGCCAGCAGTGAACCGACAGGCGGGGATAATACGCAGTATTTT.

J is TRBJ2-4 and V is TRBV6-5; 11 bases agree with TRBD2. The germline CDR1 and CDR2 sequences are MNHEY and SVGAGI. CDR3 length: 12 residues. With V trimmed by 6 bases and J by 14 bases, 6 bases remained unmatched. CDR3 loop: CASSPLAGEKYF. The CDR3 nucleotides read TGTGCCAGCAGCCCACTAGCGGGGGAAAAGTACTTC.

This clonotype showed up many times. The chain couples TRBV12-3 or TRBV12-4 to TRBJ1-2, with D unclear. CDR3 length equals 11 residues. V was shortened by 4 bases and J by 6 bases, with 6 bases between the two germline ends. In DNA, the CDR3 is TGTGCCAGCAGTTGGGGTAATGGCTACACCTTC. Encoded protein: CASSWGNGYTF.

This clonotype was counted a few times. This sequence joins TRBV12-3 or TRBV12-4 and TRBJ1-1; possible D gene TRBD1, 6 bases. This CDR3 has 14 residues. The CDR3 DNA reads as TGTGGTTCAGGGGCTCTACCTATGGAGACTGAAGCTTTCTTT. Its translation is CGSGALPMETEAFF.

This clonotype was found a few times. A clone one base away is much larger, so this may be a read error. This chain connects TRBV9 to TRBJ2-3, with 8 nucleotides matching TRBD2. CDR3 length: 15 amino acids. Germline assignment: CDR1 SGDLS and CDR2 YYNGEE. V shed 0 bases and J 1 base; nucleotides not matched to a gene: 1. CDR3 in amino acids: CASSVVSGGTDTQYF. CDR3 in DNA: TGTGCCAGCAGCGTAGTTAGCGGGGGCACAGATACGCAGTATTTT.

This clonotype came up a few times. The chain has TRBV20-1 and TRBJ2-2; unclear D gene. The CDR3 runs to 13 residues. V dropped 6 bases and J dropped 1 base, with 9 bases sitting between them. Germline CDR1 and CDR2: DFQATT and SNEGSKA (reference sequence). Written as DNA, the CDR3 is TGCAGTGCGAAACGAATGAACACCGGGGAGCTGTTTTTT. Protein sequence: CSAKRMNTGELFF.

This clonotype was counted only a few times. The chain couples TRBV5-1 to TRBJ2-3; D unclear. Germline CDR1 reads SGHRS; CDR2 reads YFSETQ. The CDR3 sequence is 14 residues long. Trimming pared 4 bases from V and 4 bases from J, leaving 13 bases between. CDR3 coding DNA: TGCGCCAGCAGCCCCCCCCTAGGAGCAGATACGCAGTATTTT. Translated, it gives CASSPPLGADTQYF.

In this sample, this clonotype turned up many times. CDR3 amino acids: CASSLFFGFSEQFF. The CDR3, as DNA: TGCGCCAGCAGCTTGTTTTTTGGGTTCAGTGAGCAGTTCTTC. This rearrangement joins TRBV5-1 to TRBJ2-1; D not certain. The CDR3 has 14 residues. Germline V gene lookup returns CDR1 SGHRS and CDR2 YFSETQ. V was clipped by 1 base and J by 9 bases, with 14 bases between them.

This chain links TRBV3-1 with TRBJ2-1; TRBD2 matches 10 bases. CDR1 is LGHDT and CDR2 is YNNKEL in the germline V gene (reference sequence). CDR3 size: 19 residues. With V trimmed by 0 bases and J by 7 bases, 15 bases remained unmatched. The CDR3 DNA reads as TGTGCCAGCAGCCAAGATTTGGTGGCCGTAGGTAGCGGGAGGAATGAGCAGTTCTTC. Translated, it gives CASSQDLVAVGSGRNEQFF.